The entry below describes one TCR beta chain. The antigen remains unidentified. The CDR3 consists of 13 residues. Germline-derived CDR1 and CDR2 are MNHEY and SMNVEV (reference sequence). Trimming took off 2 bases at V and 5 bases at J, with 10 bases between the two ends. The sample belongs to a study of cytomegalovirus exposure and HLA in healthy donors. For the study at large: The platform used for the approximately 130 validation repertoires matched that of the 650 to 750 first-cohort repertoires, a later analysis reported. Study observations and caveats: Despite most TCR sequences being rare, some public TCRs occurred in many donors. The study recorded over 150 TCR beta chains that were cytomegalovirus-associated.

Profiling relied on immunoSEQ multiplex PCR, and the TCRdb table lists in-frame clones only, not all of them. The data hold 150,000 to 160,000 clones, with 70% to 90% observed a single time. Sample: PBMCs. J is TRBJ2-7 and V is TRBV27, with D perhaps matching TRBD2 (5 bases). The clonotype comes from a human donor in good health. Here the CDR3 DNA reads TGTGCCAGCAGTTTAATTCCGGGGAACGAGCAGTACTTC. This encodes CASSLIPGNEQYF.